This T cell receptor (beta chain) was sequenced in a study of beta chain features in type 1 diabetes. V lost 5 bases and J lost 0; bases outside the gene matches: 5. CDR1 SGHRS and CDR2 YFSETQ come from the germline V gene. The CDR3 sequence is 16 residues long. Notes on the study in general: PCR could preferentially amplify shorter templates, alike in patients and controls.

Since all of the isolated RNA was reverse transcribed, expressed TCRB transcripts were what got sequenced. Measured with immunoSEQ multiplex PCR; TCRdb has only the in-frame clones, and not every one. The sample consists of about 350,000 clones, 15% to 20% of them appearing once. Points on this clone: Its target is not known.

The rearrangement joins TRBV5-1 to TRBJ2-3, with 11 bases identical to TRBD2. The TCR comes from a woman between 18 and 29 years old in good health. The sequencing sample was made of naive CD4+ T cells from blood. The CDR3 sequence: CASSPRLAGSTDTQYF. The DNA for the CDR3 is TGCGCCAGCAGTCCCCGACTAGCGGGGAGCACAGATACGCAGTATTTT.